This TCR beta chain was profiled in a study of radiotherapy plus CTLA-4 blockade in lung cancer. Study overall: The study recorded objective responses in roughly 20% of patients and disease control in approximately 33%.

Using immunoSEQ multiplex PCR, the repertoire was profiled, and TCRdb retains in-frame clones only, with some absent. This table has about 87,000 clones, around 86% appearing once. This CDR3 comprises 17 residues. CDR1 is MGHDK, CDR2 SYGVNS, per germline. V lost 4 bases, J lost 5 bases, and 20 bases lay in between. This sequence joins TRBV25-1 and TRBJ2-2; D is possibly TRBD1 (5 bases). The specimen was peripheral blood, collected from a patient treated with radiotherapy plus ipilimumab. The receptor was isolated from a human donor with non-small cell lung cancer that progressed on radiotherapy plus ipilimumab. The CDR3 bases are TGTGCCAGCAGTGGGTTCGAAGGGGCCTCCGGTACCGGGGAGCTGTTTTTT. This codes for CASSGFEGASGTGELFF.